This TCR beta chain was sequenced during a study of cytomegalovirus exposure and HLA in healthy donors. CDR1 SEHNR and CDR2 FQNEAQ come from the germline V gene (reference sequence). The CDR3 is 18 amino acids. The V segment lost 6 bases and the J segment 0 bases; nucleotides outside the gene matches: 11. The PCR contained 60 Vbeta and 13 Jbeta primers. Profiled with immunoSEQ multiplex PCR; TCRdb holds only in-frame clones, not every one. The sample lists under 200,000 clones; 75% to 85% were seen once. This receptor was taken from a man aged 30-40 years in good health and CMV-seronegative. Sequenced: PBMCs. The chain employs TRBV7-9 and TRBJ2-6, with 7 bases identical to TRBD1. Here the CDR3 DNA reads TGTGCCAGCAGTCTAACGGGGACAGTTTTCTCTGGGGCCAACGTCCTGACTTTC. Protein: CASSLTGTVFSGANVLTF. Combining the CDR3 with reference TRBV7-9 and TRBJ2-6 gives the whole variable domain DTGVSQNPRHKITKRGQNVTFRCDPISEHNRLYWYRQTLGQGPEFLTYFQNEAQLEKSRLLSDRFSAERPKGSFSTLEIQRTEQGDSAMYLCASSLTGTVFSGANVLTFGAGSRLTVL.